The 24 T cell receptor beta chains presented below share a single source sample, sequenced in a study of shared clonotypes between healthy human individuals (dated by TCRdb to the early 2020s). Library method: the immunoSEQ multiplex PCR assay. TCRdb limited this immuneACCESS table to in-frame rearrangements with V and J called. A share of clones is missing; checked studies link under half to unresolved V genes, and the rest is unexplained. In all, the sample holds about 600,000 clones, and 95% to 98% of those were seen once. The ten largest clonotypes hold about 0.06% of the sample. The sequencing sample was made of naive CD4+ T cells sorted from blood. Sample cell subset or site, as interpreted from the label and publication: CD45RA+ positively selected. These receptors were obtained from a woman between 25 and 40 years old in good health.

V gene TRBV10-3 combines with J gene TRBJ1-2; D gene ambiguous. The V and J ends lost 4 bases and 6 bases respectively, with 12 bases between them. The CDR3 sequence is 13 residues long. Per the germline V gene, CDR1 is ENHRY and CDR2 is SYGVKD. The CDR3 sequence is CAISGSGANGYTF. The CDR3 DNA is TGTGCCATCAGTGGTAGCGGCGCCAATGGCTACACCTTC.

The gene calls are TRBV29-1 and TRBJ2-3; no firm D call. V lost 4 bases and J lost 0, with 11 bases in between. The CDR3 spans 14 residues. Germline V gene lookup returns CDR1 SQVTM and CDR2 ANQGSEA. DNA for the CDR3: TGCAGCGTTGGGTCGGGCCCAAGCACAGATACGCAGTATTTT. Its protein is CSVGSGPSTDTQYF.

V usage is TRBV29-1 and J usage is TRBJ1-2; TRBD1 matches at 7 bases. Losses at the gene ends were 7 bases for V and 4 bases for J; bases not matched to a gene: 6. Germline V gene sequence: CDR1 SQVTM, CDR2 ANQGSEA. The CDR3 runs to 12 residues. CDR3 nucleotides: TGCAGCGCAGGGGGAGGGATCTATGGCTACACCTTC. This encodes CSAGGGIYGYTF.

Regarding this clone: Other DNA sequences in the sample encode the same CDR3. V is TRBV6-5 and J is TRBJ1-1; perhaps TRBD1 as D (5 bases). CDR1 MNHEY and CDR2 SVGAGI come from the germline V gene. The CDR3 is 14 amino acids. V lost 0 bases and J lost 1, with 6 bases in between. CDR3 DNA: TGTGCCAGCAGTTACTCGGGGGGGAACACTGAAGCTTTCTTT. Encoded protein: CASSYSGGNTEAFF.

This clone was found once. The rearrangement links TRBV5-4 to TRBJ2-1; 8 bases fit TRBD2. V lost 0 bases to trimming and J lost 10 bases; unmatched junction nucleotides: 9. This CDR3 spans 15 amino acids. CDR1 and CDR2 (germline): SGHNT, YYREEE (reference sequence). CDR3 bases: TGTGCCAGCAGCTTGGCATCGGGGGGGGTGAGGGAGCAGTTCTTC. Translation: CASSLASGGVREQFF.

This sequence joins TRBV5-4 and TRBJ2-4, with TRBD2 matching over 12 bases. Germline CDR1 and CDR2: SGHNT and YYREEE (reference sequence). This CDR3 contains 16 residues. The junction had 9 bases not matched to a gene; V was cut back by 4 bases and J by 7 bases. CDR3 nucleotide sequence: TGTGCCAGCAGCAATCGACTAGCGGGAGAGGGGAACATTCAGTACTTC. Protein product: CASSNRLAGEGNIQYF.

The V gene is TRBV5-1, the J gene TRBJ2-7; 8 bases align to TRBD1. Per the germline V gene, CDR1 is SGHRS and CDR2 is YFSETQ. The V gene end was trimmed by 4 bases and the J gene end by 2 bases; junction bases not matched to a gene: 8. This CDR3 is 15 amino acids long. As DNA, the CDR3 is TGCGCCAGCAGCGGCGGACAGGGCGACACCTACGAGCAGTACTTC. Protein sequence: CASSGGQGDTYEQYF.

The chain uses TRBV15 and TRBJ2-1; 9 nucleotides agree with TRBD2. Per the germline V gene, CDR1 is LNHNV and CDR2 is YYDKDF (reference sequence). The CDR3 loop spans 15 amino acids. V lost 0 bases to trimming and J lost 10 bases; unmatched junction nucleotides: 7. The CDR3 here is CATSRDSLAGHEQFF. The CDR3, as DNA: TGTGCCACCAGCAGAGATTCCCTAGCGGGACACGAGCAGTTCTTC.

In DNA form, the CDR3 reads TGCGCCAGCAGCCCTAGCGGGGCTAAGAACGAGCAGTACTTC. Protein sequence: CASSPSGAKNEQYF. The chain carries TRBV5-1 and TRBJ2-7, with TRBD2 identical over 9 bases. V lost 4 bases to trimming and J lost 5 bases; unmatched junction nucleotides: 7. Germline V lookup: CDR1 SGHRS, CDR2 YFSETQ. CDR3 length: 14 amino acids.

This clone was observed a few times. The same CDR3 can be traced to other DNA sequences in this sample. The V and J genes are TRBV2 and TRBJ1-1; D gene uncertain. The V gene's germline CDR1 is SNHLY and CDR2 FYNNEI. CDR3 length equals 13 residues. Trimming shortened V by 2 bases and J by 0 bases, and 4 bases separated the two germline ends. The CDR3: CASSETMNTEAFF. The CDR3 DNA reads TGTGCCAGCAGTGAAACGATGAACACTGAAGCTTTCTTT.

The genes are TRBV7-9 and TRBJ1-1; no clear D gene. This CDR3 comprises 14 residues. V lost 5 bases and J 4 bases, leaving 14 bases between the germline ends. The germline V gene encodes CDR1 SEHNR and CDR2 FQNEAQ (reference sequence). The CDR3 here is CASSATGMGTEAFF. The CDR3, as DNA: TGTGCCAGCAGCGCTACCGGGATGGGCACTGAAGCTTTCTTT.

V is TRBV19 and J is TRBJ2-5, with 8 bases identical to TRBD2. The germline V gene encodes CDR1 LNHDA and CDR2 SQIVND (reference sequence). This CDR3 has 15 amino acids. The ends lost 3 bases at V and 5 bases at J; junction bases unmatched: 8. CDR3 region: CASSMVLAVGETQYF. CDR3 nucleotides: TGTGCCAGTAGTATGGTACTAGCGGTGGGGGAGACCCAGTACTTC.

V is TRBV5-4 and J is TRBJ2-7; D may be TRBD1 or TRBD2 (5 bases each). The germline V and J ends were trimmed by 0 bases and 5 bases, with 21 bases remaining between them. CDR3 length: 17 amino acids. Germline CDR1 and CDR2: SGHNT and YYREEE (reference sequence). The CDR3: CASSLEPWDELPHEQYF. As DNA, the CDR3 is TGTGCCAGCAGCTTGGAGCCTTGGGACGAACTTCCCCACGAGCAGTACTTC.

The chain links TRBV7-2 to TRBJ1-1; D not certain. CDR3 size: 13 residues. V dropped 3 bases and J dropped 8 bases, with 13 bases sitting between them. Germline assignment: CDR1 SGHTA and CDR2 FQGNSA. The CDR3 nucleotides read TGTGCCAGCAGCTTTCTCTTCAGCACCGAAGCTTTCTTT. Translating it yields CASSFLFSTEAFF. Filled out from reference TRBV7-2 and TRBJ1-1, the complete variable domain reads GAGVSQSPSNKVTEKGKDVELRCDPISGHTALYWYRQSLGQGLEFLIYFQGNSAPDKSGLPSDRFSAERTGGSVSTLTIQRTQQEDSAVYLCASSFLFSTEAFFGQGTRLTVV.

This clone was detected only once. The rearrangement links TRBV7-9 to TRBJ1-5; D call uncertain. This CDR3 has 16 amino acids. Trimming took off 3 bases at V and 4 bases at J, with 16 bases between the two ends. CDR1 SEHNR and CDR2 FQNEAQ come from the germline V gene (reference sequence). DNA of the CDR3: TGTGCCAGCAGCTTCTCGACCGGAGGTACGAATCAGCCCCAGCATTTT. Protein sequence: CASSFSTGGTNQPQHF.

The chain combines TRBV18 with TRBJ2-6; perhaps TRBD2 as D (5 bases). Trimming took off 2 bases at V and 1 base at J, with 6 bases between the two ends. The CDR3 is 15 residues long. Germline CDR1 is KGHSH and CDR2 is LQKENI. For the CDR3, the DNA is TGTGCCAGCTCACCAGGAGGTTCTGGGGCCAACGTCCTGACTTTC. Translating gives CASSPGGSGANVLTF.

This clone is a singleton in its sample. The V and J genes are TRBV7-3 and TRBJ2-7; D ambiguous. The CDR3 is 14 residues long. The germline V and J ends were trimmed by 3 bases and 0 bases, with 9 bases remaining between them. Germline-derived CDR1 and CDR2 are SGHTA and FQGTGA. CDR3 coding DNA: TGTGCCAGCAGCTTCCCTCCTTCCTCCTACGAGCAGTACTTC. This encodes CASSFPPSSYEQYF.

V and J are TRBV6-1 and TRBJ1-3; D unclear. V gave up 4 bases and J gave up 2 bases, with 18 bases separating them. The CDR3 runs 17 residues. CDR1 is MNHNS, CDR2 SASEGT, per germline. The CDR3 coding sequence is TGTGCCAGCAGTGGACCCACGGGCAGCTTAACTGGAAACACCATATATTTT. It translates to CASSGPTGSLTGNTIYF.

The V call is TRBV5-5, the J call TRBJ2-3, with 8 positions matching TRBD2. This CDR3 is 14 amino acids long. The junction had 2 bases not matched to a gene; V was cut back by 0 bases and J by 5 bases. Germline V gene data show CDR1 as SGHKS and CDR2 as YYEKEE (reference sequence). The CDR3 loop reads CASSLALAGDTQYF. Written as DNA, the CDR3 is TGTGCCAGCAGCTTGGCGCTAGCGGGAGATACGCAGTATTTT.

The rearrangement joins TRBV7-9 to TRBJ2-2, with a weak D call TRBD2 (6 bases). Looked up from germline, CDR1 is SEHNR and CDR2 is FQNEAQ (reference sequence). V lost 6 bases and J lost 2, with 10 bases in between. The CDR3 totals 14 residues. The chain's CDR3 is CASSRDSNTGELFF. For the CDR3, the DNA is TGTGCCAGCAGTCGGGACTCCAACACCGGGGAGCTGTTTTTT.

This sequence joins TRBV2 and TRBJ1-1; D may be TRBD1 (5 bases). The CDR3 is 15 residues long. V lost 0 bases, J lost 4 bases, and 12 bases lay in between. Germline CDR1 SNHLY, CDR2 FYNNEI. CDR3 in amino acids: CASSEAGTGGTEAFF. CDR3 nucleotide sequence: TGTGCCAGCAGTGAAGCAGGTACGGGGGGCACTGAAGCTTTCTTT.

The genes are TRBV18 and TRBJ1-1, with 7 positions matching TRBD1. CDR3 length: 15 residues. V was pared by 2 bases and J by 2 bases, with 5 bases of the junction left unmatched. Germline V gene data show CDR1 as KGHSH and CDR2 as LQKENI. CDR3 sequence: CASSPYGTENTEAFF. CDR3 sequence (DNA): TGTGCCAGCTCACCATACGGGACAGAAAACACTGAAGCTTTCTTT.

This chain uses TRBV28 with TRBJ1-1; 9 nucleotides match TRBD1. V dropped 6 bases and J dropped 4; count of bases not matched to a gene: 12. Germline V gives CDR1 MDHEN, CDR2 SYDVKM. The CDR3 totals 16 residues. CDR3 region: CASSYARTGVGTEAFF. Written as DNA, the CDR3 is TGTGCCAGCAGCTATGCCCGGACAGGGGTCGGCACTGAAGCTTTCTTT.

V and J are TRBV14 and TRBJ2-5, with 16 bases lining up with TRBD2. V lost 4 bases to trimming and J lost 3 bases; unmatched junction nucleotides: 2. The germline gives CDR1 SGHDN, CDR2 FVKESK. The CDR3 contains 16 residues. The CDR3 region is CASSLGTSGREETQYF. The CDR3 DNA sequence: TGTGCCAGCAGCCTCGGGACTAGCGGGAGGGAAGAGACCCAGTACTTC.